This passage covers 29 T cell receptor beta chains from one sample sequenced in a study of blood T cells in healthy people across ages (dated by TCRdb to 2013 to 2016). Libraries were prepared through 5' RACE. TCRdb records Illumina HiSeq 2500 as the sequencer. A second PCR of roughly 7 to 12 cycles was run with a J-beta primer mix and a sample-barcoded 5' primer. The public sequencing data were trimmed at Q25 with fastp and processed into clonotypes with MiXCR by TCRdb, which kept only in-frame beta chains. Rows matching on CDR3 protein sequence are summarized as one entry with the most common DNA and genes. This sample is represented by 1.6 million or so distinct CDR3 sequences; roughly 32% of them were singletons. Clones ranked in the top ten supply around 11% of the sample. Sequencing was carried out using blood. These receptors came from a young woman in good health.

The rearrangement links TRBV10-3 to TRBJ2-3; TRBD2 matches at 9 bases. The CDR3 contains 15 residues. Germline lookup yields CDR1 ENHRY and CDR2 SYGVKD. The CDR3 loop reads CVTQEREASLDTQYF. CDR3 bases: TGTGTCACACAAGAGCGGGAGGCCAGTCTAGATACGCAGTATTTT.

This clonotype has only a few counts. V and J are TRBV10-2 and TRBJ2-3; 11 nucleotides align to TRBD2. Trimming at V came to 3 bases and at J to 5 bases, leaving 4 bases not matched to a gene. This CDR3 has 15 amino acids. In germline, CDR1 is WSHSY, CDR2 SAAADI. CDR3 loop: CASSDLAGGVDTQYF. The CDR3 nucleotides read TGCGCCAGCAGTGACCTAGCGGGGGGTGTAGATACGCAGTATTTT.

This clonotype was seen ten or more times. The V and J genes are TRBV7-3 and TRBJ2-3, with 11 nucleotides matching TRBD2. Germline V CDR1 and CDR2: SGHTA, FQGTGA. V lost 5 bases and J lost 1; bases outside the gene matches: 2. There are 15 residues in the CDR3. In DNA form, the CDR3 reads TGTGCCAGCAGCCAACTAGCGGGAGGCACAGATACGCAGTATTTT. Protein: CASSQLAGGTDTQYF.

This clonotype was counted between two and nine times. The chain combines TRBV20-1 with TRBJ2-5; D is possibly TRBD2 (6 bases). Trimming took 0 bases from V and 2 from J, leaving 13 bases between them. Germline V CDR1 and CDR2: DFQATT, SNEGSKA (reference sequence). CDR3 size: 15 residues. The CDR3, as DNA: TGCAGTGCTAGAGATTGGGCTAGCGAGCAAGAGACCCAGTACTTC. Residues: CSARDWASEQETQYF.

The table lists this clonotype with a few counts. The chain recombines TRBV12-3 or TRBV12-4 with TRBJ2-7; D gene unclear. With 5 bases removed from V and 6 bases from J, the gap between germline ends came to 20 bases. The CDR3 is 15 amino acids. The CDR3 sequence: CASSPSSQSTGEQYF. The CDR3 nucleotides read TGTGCCAGCAGTCCCAGCAGCCAAAGTACGGGCGAGCAGTACTTC.

In its sample, this clonotype was seen many times. The chain uses TRBV10-3 and TRBJ1-1; weak D call: TRBD1 (5 bases). The CDR3 has 13 residues. V dropped 4 bases and J dropped 1 base, with 7 bases sitting between them. Germline V CDR1 and CDR2: ENHRY, SYGVKD. CDR3 nucleotides: TGTGCCATCAGTGCACAGGCGAACACTGAAGCTTTCTTT. Its translation: CAISAQANTEAFF.

This clonotype occurred a few times. V gene TRBV5-1 combines with J gene TRBJ2-7, with 9 bases that match TRBD1. Germline V gene sequence: CDR1 SGHRS, CDR2 YFSETQ. The CDR3 has 16 residues. V was pared by 3 bases and J by 4 bases, with 11 bases of the junction left unmatched. The DNA of the CDR3 is TGCGCCAGCAGCTGGACTTGGGACAGGGCGACGTACGAGCAGTACTTC. Translation: CASSWTWDRATYEQYF.

The sample holds a few counts of this clonotype. The chain couples TRBV7-2 to TRBJ2-7; D is unresolved. Per the germline V gene, CDR1 is SGHTA and CDR2 is FQGNSA. The CDR3 covers 15 residues. The V end lost 8 bases, the J end lost 2 bases, and 19 bases lay between the germline ends. The CDR3, as DNA: TGTGCCAGCGTCCCTTCTAACTGGAATGCCTACGAGCAGTACTTC. Translation: CASVPSNWNAYEQYF.

The genes are TRBV7-2 and TRBJ1-2; perhaps TRBD1 as D (5 bases). The CDR3 has 13 residues. Per the germline V gene, CDR1 is SGHTA and CDR2 is FQGNSA. With 5 bases removed from V and 8 bases from J, the gap between germline ends came to 15 bases. In DNA form, the CDR3 reads TGTGCCAGCAGCCCTAGGAACCGGGGGGGCTACACCTTC. Translation gives CASSPRNRGGYTF. Using reference TRBV7-2 and TRBJ1-2 for the parts outside the CDR3, the full variable domain is GAGVSQSPSNKVTEKGKDVELRCDPISGHTALYWYRQSLGQGLEFLIYFQGNSAPDKSGLPSDRFSAERTGGSVSTLTIQRTQQEDSAVYLCASSPRNRGGYTFGSGTRLTVV.

The table lists this clonotype with a few counts. This chain uses TRBV7-3 with TRBJ2-5; perhaps TRBD2 as D (5 bases). The CDR3 has 15 residues. With 0 bases removed from V and 5 bases from J, the gap between germline ends came to 13 bases. Germline loops: CDR1 SGHTA, CDR2 FQGTGA. The CDR3 DNA reads TGTGCCAGCAGCTTAACACGGGATTCTACGGAGACCCAGTACTTC. Protein: CASSLTRDSTETQYF.

This clonotype was picked up a small number of times. The V and J genes are TRBV5-1 and TRBJ2-3; weak D call: TRBD2 (7 bases). Germline CDR1 reads SGHRS; CDR2 reads YFSETQ. V gave up 5 bases and J gave up 0 bases, with 19 bases separating them. CDR3 length: 17 residues. The CDR3 loop reads CASRRGGETSSTDTQYF. The CDR3, as DNA: TGCGCCAGCAGAAGGGGGGGAGAAACTTCTAGCACAGATACGCAGTATTTT.

V usage is TRBV11-2 and J usage is TRBJ2-6; TRBD1 matches 7 bases. CDR1 SGHAT and CDR2 FQNNGV come from the germline V gene. The junction had 6 bases not matched to a gene; V was cut back by 4 bases and J by 0 bases. The CDR3 length is 17 residues. The CDR3 region has the DNA TGTGCCAGCAGCTCGGGACAGAAGACCTCTGGGGCCAACGTCCTGACTTTC. Protein product: CASSSGQKTSGANVLTF. Together with reference TRBV11-2 and TRBJ2-6, the CDR3 gives the full variable domain: EAGVAQSPRYKIIEKRQSVAFWCNPISGHATLYWYQQILGQGPKLLIQFQNNGVVDDSQLPKDRFSAERLKGVDSTLKIQPAKLEDSAVYLCASSSGQKTSGANVLTFGAGSRLTVL.

The genes are TRBV30 and TRBJ1-6, with TRBD1 matching over 7 bases. The CDR3 contains 13 residues. Trimming at V came to 4 bases and at J to 6 bases, leaving 3 bases not matched to a gene. Germline CDR1 reads GTSNPN; CDR2 reads SVGIG (reference sequence). This CDR3 is CAWTPGGNSPLHF. CDR3 nucleotides: TGTGCCTGGACGCCAGGGGGTAATTCACCCCTCCACTTT. The full variable domain, with the rest looked up from reference TRBV30 and TRBJ1-6, is SQTIHQWPATLVQPVGSPLSLECTVEGTSNPNLYWYRQAAGRGLQLLFYSVGIGQISSEVPQNLSASRPQDRQFILSSKKLLLSDSGFYLCAWTPGGNSPLHFGNGTRLTVT.

This clonotype came up a few times. The gene calls are TRBV18 and TRBJ2-1, with 8 positions matching TRBD1. This CDR3 is built from 16 residues. J lost 5 bases, V lost 2 bases, and 8 bases had no gene match. Germline CDR1 reads KGHSH; CDR2 reads LQKENI. CDR3 in DNA: TGTGCCAGCTCACCATTCGGGCAGGGGGCCGACAATGAGCAGTTCTTC. Protein sequence: CASSPFGQGADNEQFF. The full variable domain, with the rest looked up from reference TRBV18 and TRBJ2-1, is NAGVMQNPRHLVRRRGQEARLRCSPMKGHSHVYWYRQLPEEGLKFMVYLQKENIIDESGMPKERFSAEFPKEGPSILRIQQVVRGDSAAYFCASSPFGQGADNEQFFGPGTRLTVL.

The CDR3: CASSLGRSREQYF. CDR3 in DNA: TGTGCCAGCAGCTTAGGTAGGAGTCGGGAGCAGTACTTC. The chain has TRBV11-2 and TRBJ2-5, with D tentatively TRBD2 (6 bases). Germline loops: CDR1 SGHAT, CDR2 FQNNGV. V was pared by 1 base and J by 11 bases, with 14 bases between. The CDR3 runs 13 residues.

The chain links TRBV27 to TRBJ2-1, with 8 bases that match TRBD2. J was trimmed by 8 bases and V by 4 bases; bases with no gene match: 13. From germline, CDR1 is MNHEY and CDR2 SMNVEV (reference sequence). This CDR3 comprises 16 residues. CDR3 residues: CASSWAWAGGDDEQFF. CDR3 DNA: TGTGCCAGCAGTTGGGCCTGGGCGGGGGGAGACGATGAGCAGTTCTTC.

The chain has TRBV3-1 and TRBJ2-7; no definite D call. The CDR3 is 12 residues long. V lost 4 bases to trimming and J lost 8 bases, with 12 bases between them. Per the germline V gene, CDR1 is LGHDT and CDR2 is YNNKEL (reference sequence). The CDR3 reads CASSPGGLQQYF. The CDR3 DNA sequence: TGTGCCAGCAGCCCTGGTGGTCTGCAGCAGTACTTC.

This clonotype was counted a few times. The chain carries TRBV11-2 and TRBJ2-5, with TRBD2 matching over 8 bases. Trimming removed 2 bases from V and 2 bases from J; junction bases left unmatched: 7. Germline CDR1 reads SGHAT; CDR2 reads FQNNGV. This CDR3 region has 16 residues. The CDR3: CASSLRLREDQETQYF. The DNA for the CDR3 is TGTGCCAGCAGCTTAAGGTTGCGGGAGGATCAAGAGACCCAGTACTTC.

The chain uses TRBV6-2 or TRBV6-3 and TRBJ2-1, with TRBD2 matching 11 bases. V dropped 4 bases and J dropped 5; count of bases not matched to a gene: 4. Germline-derived CDR1 and CDR2 are MNHEY and SVGEGT. CDR3 length equals 15 residues. The CDR3 DNA reads TGTGCCAGCAGTTTTAGCGGGAGGGCCAACAATGAGCAGTTCTTC. Residues: CASSFSGRANNEQFF.

This clonotype was observed a single time. The rearrangement uses TRBV3-1 and TRBJ2-5, with D perhaps assigned TRBD1 or TRBD2 (5 bases each). The closer fit of TRBJ2-7 to the DNA end suggests the J call may be wrong. The CDR3 extends over 18 amino acids. CDR1 is LGHDT and CDR2 is YNNKEL in the germline V gene (reference sequence). CDR3 sequence reads: CASSPKGIFREGESEQYF. The DNA of the CDR3 is TGTGCCAGCAGCCCTAAGGGTATCTTCCGTGAAGGGGAGTCCGAGCAGTACTTC.

Only a few counts were recorded for this clonotype. The rearrangement joins TRBV20-1 to TRBJ2-7; D might be TRBD1 (5 bases). Looked up from germline, CDR1 is DFQATT and CDR2 is SNEGSKA (reference sequence). V lost 0 bases and J 3 bases, leaving 9 bases between the germline ends. This CDR3 has 13 amino acids. CDR3 residues: CSAREAGIYEQYF. The CDR3 DNA is TGCAGTGCTAGAGAGGCAGGGATCTACGAGCAGTACTTC.

The rearrangement joins TRBV7-9 to TRBJ1-5; D remains unclear. V was shortened by 1 base and J by 4 bases, with 14 bases between the two germline ends. This CDR3 spans 16 amino acids. Germline V gives CDR1 SEHNR, CDR2 FQNEAQ (reference sequence). The chain's CDR3 is CASSLEGEKRNQPQHF. The CDR3 coding sequence is TGTGCCAGCAGCTTAGAGGGAGAAAAGAGAAATCAGCCCCAGCATTTT. The complete variable domain, with remaining parts taken from reference TRBV7-9 and TRBJ1-5, reads DTGVSQNPRHKITKRGQNVTFRCDPISEHNRLYWYRQTLGQGPEFLTYFQNEAQLEKSRLLSDRFSAERPKGSFSTLEIQRTEQGDSAMYLCASSLEGEKRNQPQHFGDGTRLSIL.

This chain links TRBV2 with TRBJ2-5; D is possibly TRBD1 (6 bases). Between the trimmed V and J ends, which lost 7 bases and 2 bases, there was a span of 14 bases. The CDR3 runs to 14 residues. Germline CDR1 reads SNHLY; CDR2 reads FYNNEI. The CDR3 nucleotides are TGTGCCAGCAACAGTCAGGACAGACAAGAGACCCAGTACTTC. This translates into CASNSQDRQETQYF.

The chain uses TRBV28 and TRBJ2-3; D might be TRBD2 (5 bases). V was shortened by 6 bases and J by 0 bases, with 16 bases between the two germline ends. The CDR3 extends over 16 amino acids. Germline V gives CDR1 MDHEN, CDR2 SYDVKM. CDR3 coding DNA: TGTGCCAGCAGGGGTCGGGGTGGCGGGAGCACAGATACGCAGTATTTT. It is translated as CASRGRGGGSTDTQYF.

Written as DNA, the CDR3 is TGCGCCAGCAGCTCCGCGGCCACAGATACGCAGTATTTT. This sequence encodes CASSSAATDTQYF. The chain joins TRBV5-1 to TRBJ2-3; D gene unclear. CDR1 and CDR2 (germline): SGHRS, YFSETQ. The CDR3 extends over 13 amino acids. With 3 bases removed from V and 2 bases from J, the gap between germline ends came to 7 bases.

The gene calls are TRBV6-2 or TRBV6-3 and TRBJ2-5, with 9 bases identical to TRBD2. Germline V gene sequence: CDR1 MNHEY, CDR2 SVGEGT. The CDR3 extends over 14 amino acids. V gave up 6 bases and J gave up 3 bases; unmatched junction bases: 5. The CDR3 DNA reads TGTGCCAGCAGGGATAGCGGGAGTAAAGAGACCCAGTACTTC. It yields the protein CASRDSGSKETQYF.

V usage is TRBV6-1 and J usage is TRBJ2-1; the D is unclear. The CDR3 extends over 15 amino acids. Trimming stripped 5 bases from V and 4 bases from J, with 15 bases between. The germline V gene encodes CDR1 MNHNS and CDR2 SASEGT. The chain's CDR3 is CASSHQATLYNEQFF. Here the CDR3 DNA reads TGTGCCAGCAGTCACCAGGCGACCCTTTACAATGAGCAGTTCTTC.

The V and J genes are TRBV7-9 and TRBJ2-5; D is perhaps TRBD1 (6 bases). The CDR3 sequence is 15 residues long. The V end lost 5 bases, the J end lost 2 bases, and 15 bases lay between the germline ends. Germline assignment: CDR1 SEHNR and CDR2 FQNEAQ (reference sequence). CDR3: CASSPEAGVQETQYF. The CDR3 DNA reads as TGTGCCAGCAGCCCGGAGGCAGGGGTACAAGAGACCCAGTACTTC.

V is TRBV20-1 and J is TRBJ1-2; a weak D match, TRBD1 (5 bases). This CDR3 contains 14 residues. Germline assignment: CDR1 DFQATT and CDR2 SNEGSKA (reference sequence). Trimming took off 6 bases at V and 4 bases at J, with 18 bases between the two ends. CDR3 sequence (DNA): TGCAGTGCAGGACGGGGGGGGAGGCGCTATGGCTACACCTTC. Translated, it gives CSAGRGGRRYGYTF.